A selection of T cell receptor beta chains follows, all from one sample in a study of CD8+CD57+ T cells in acquired aplastic anemia. TCRdb re-called the reads with MiXCR, one entry per CDR3 protein. The profile shows about 220,000 distinct CDR3 sequences, approximately 45% of them singletons. The specimen sequenced was sorted CD4+, CD8+, or CD8+CD57+ T cells (not recorded which) from PBMCs. All receptors come from a human donor with aplastic anemia. The CDR3 runs from the conserved cysteine through the conserved F or W. The D gene is left open where the match is weak. Clone size is stated in some rows and not others, as once, few, many or a class when expanded.

j_call: TRBJ1-2; v_call: TRBV13; d_call: NA; clone_size: many; cdr3_aa: CASSLGRGPGYGYTF; cdr3_nt: TGTGCCAGCAGCTTAGGAAGGGGCCCCGGGTATGGCTACACCTTC
j_call: TRBJ1-6; v_call: TRBV7-3; d_call: NA; clone_size: NA; cdr3_aa: CASSLGGWYNSPLHF; cdr3_nt: TGTGCCAGCAGCTTGGGGGGGTGGTATAATTCACCCCTCCACTTT
j_call: TRBJ1-4; v_call: TRBV2; d_call: NA; clone_size: NA; cdr3_aa: CASSEWEMGTVEKLFF; cdr3_nt: TGTGCCAGCAGTGAATGGGAGATGGGGACGGTTGAAAAACTGTTTTTT
j_call: TRBJ1-3; v_call: TRBV24-1; d_call: NA; clone_size: once; cdr3_aa: CATSDSEGVDTIYF; cdr3_nt: TGTGCCACCAGTGATTCCGAGGGGGTTGACACCATATATTTT
j_call: TRBJ2-7; v_call: TRBV19; d_call: TRBD1; clone_size: NA; cdr3_aa: CASSDYRGSEQYF; cdr3_nt: TGTGCCAGTAGTGACTACAGGGGTTCCGAGCAGTACTTC
j_call: TRBJ2-1; v_call: TRBV5-6; d_call: NA; clone_size: many; cdr3_aa: CASSLGLFNEQFF; cdr3_nt: TGTGCCAGCAGCTTGGGACTATTCAATGAGCAGTTCTTC
j_call: TRBJ2-1; v_call: TRBV20-1; d_call: TRBD2; clone_size: many; cdr3_aa: CSATSGATGNPYNEQFF; cdr3_nt: TGCAGTGCGACTAGCGGGGCTACCGGGAATCCCTACAATGAGCAGTTCTTC
j_call: TRBJ2-1; v_call: TRBV5-1; d_call: NA; clone_size: many; cdr3_aa: CASSLPPGSSYNEQFF; cdr3_nt: TGCGCCAGCAGCTTACCTCCGGGGAGCTCCTACAATGAGCAGTTCTTC
j_call: TRBJ1-6; v_call: TRBV20-1; d_call: NA; clone_size: NA; cdr3_aa: CSAQGLAGDNSPLHF; cdr3_nt: TGCAGTGCTCAGGGACTAGCGGGGGATAATTCACCCCTCCACTTT
j_call: TRBJ2-1; v_call: TRBV27; d_call: NA; clone_size: NA; cdr3_aa: CASSSRDVAYNEQFF; cdr3_nt: TGTGCCAGCAGTTCCAGGGACGTAGCCTACAATGAGCAGTTCTTC
j_call: TRBJ2-5; v_call: TRBV7-9; d_call: NA; clone_size: NA; cdr3_aa: CASSLGGAGETQYF; cdr3_nt: TGTGCCAGCAGCTTAGGAGGGGCCGGAGAGACCCAGTACTTC
j_call: TRBJ2-2; v_call: TRBV6-6; d_call: TRBD2; clone_size: NA; cdr3_aa: CASSYDGTSSTGELFF; cdr3_nt: TGTGCCAGCAGTTACGATGGGACTAGCTCCACCGGGGAGCTGTTTTTT
j_call: TRBJ1-2; v_call: TRBV20-1; d_call: NA; clone_size: NA; cdr3_aa: CSASSRIAFEGGYTF; cdr3_nt: TGCAGTGCTAGCAGCAGGATAGCCTTCGAGGGAGGCTACACCTTC
j_call: TRBJ1-2; v_call: TRBV7-9; d_call: NA; clone_size: NA; cdr3_aa: CASSRREGYTF; cdr3_nt: TGTGCCAGCAGCAGAAGGGAGGGCTACACCTTC
j_call: TRBJ1-4; v_call: TRBV14; d_call: NA; clone_size: many; cdr3_aa: CASSPARYEKLFF; cdr3_nt: TGTGCCAGCAGCCCAGCTCGGTATGAAAAACTGTTTTTT
j_call: TRBJ1-2; v_call: TRBV7-9; d_call: NA; clone_size: NA; cdr3_aa: CASSQKSNSYGYTF; cdr3_nt: TGTGCCAGCAGTCAGAAATCCAACAGCTATGGCTACACCTTC
j_call: TRBJ2-1; v_call: TRBV5-1; d_call: TRBD2; clone_size: many; cdr3_aa: CASSSGTSANEQFF; cdr3_nt: TGCGCCAGCAGCTCCGGGACTAGCGCCAATGAGCAGTTCTTC
j_call: TRBJ2-7; v_call: TRBV7-9; d_call: TRBD2; clone_size: NA; cdr3_aa: CASSWDGGDYEQYF; cdr3_nt: TGTGCCAGCAGCTGGGACGGGGGGGATTACGAGCAGTACTTC
j_call: TRBJ1-6; v_call: TRBV19; d_call: TRBD1; clone_size: NA; cdr3_aa: CASSSLLVGDRVFSPLHF; cdr3_nt: TGTGCCAGTAGTTCCCTTTTAGTAGGGGACAGGGTTTTTTCACCCCTCCACTTT
j_call: TRBJ2-7; v_call: TRBV7-9; d_call: TRBD1; clone_size: few; cdr3_aa: CASGPGTGLDEQYF; cdr3_nt: TGTGCCAGCGGTCCTGGGACAGGGCTCGACGAGCAGTACTTC
j_call: TRBJ2-2; v_call: TRBV9; d_call: TRBD1; clone_size: NA; cdr3_aa: CASSVGQGLRELFF; cdr3_nt: TGTGCCAGCAGCGTAGGACAGGGGTTGAGGGAGCTGTTTTTT
j_call: TRBJ2-5; v_call: TRBV7-9; d_call: NA; clone_size: once; cdr3_aa: CASSFSPPGETQYF; cdr3_nt: TGTGCCAGCAGCTTTAGTCCCCCGGGAGAGACCCAGTACTTC
j_call: TRBJ1-2; v_call: TRBV20-1; d_call: NA; clone_size: NA; cdr3_aa: CSASSQSGYTF; cdr3_nt: TGCAGTGCTAGTTCCCAGTCGGGCTACACCTTC
j_call: TRBJ1-1; v_call: TRBV30; d_call: NA; clone_size: few; cdr3_aa: CAWVGVVNTEAFF; cdr3_nt: TGTGCCTGGGTCGGGGTTGTGAACACTGAAGCTTTCTTT
j_call: TRBJ2-3; v_call: TRBV7-9; d_call: TRBD1; clone_size: NA; cdr3_aa: CASSLAGTGGVASTDTQYF; cdr3_nt: TGTGCCAGCAGCTTAGCGGGGACAGGGGGAGTAGCTAGCACAGATACGCAGTATTTT
j_call: TRBJ2-5; v_call: TRBV7-2; d_call: NA; clone_size: once; cdr3_aa: CASSLGVGKETQYF; cdr3_nt: TGTGCCAGCAGCTTAGGGGTAGGCAAGGAGACCCAGTACTTC
j_call: TRBJ2-5; v_call: TRBV7-6; d_call: NA; clone_size: NA; cdr3_aa: CASSSQAKETQYF; cdr3_nt: TGTGCCAGCAGCTCCCAGGCCAAGGAGACCCAGTACTTC
j_call: TRBJ1-2; v_call: TRBV29-1; d_call: NA; clone_size: few; cdr3_aa: CSAQGRAHSYTF; cdr3_nt: TGCAGCGCCCAGGGACGGGCCCATTCCTACACCTTC
j_call: TRBJ2-7; v_call: TRBV6-1; d_call: TRBD2; clone_size: few; cdr3_aa: CASSERAGGSSYEQYF; cdr3_nt: TGTGCCAGCAGTGAACGGGCGGGCGGGAGCTCCTACGAGCAGTACTTC
j_call: TRBJ1-1; v_call: TRBV20-1; d_call: NA; clone_size: many; cdr3_aa: CSARGNGGDTEAFF; cdr3_nt: TGCAGTGCTAGGGGGAATGGGGGAGACACTGAAGCTTTCTTT
j_call: TRBJ1-6; v_call: TRBV7-2; d_call: NA; clone_size: once; cdr3_aa: CASSFQFDSPLHF; cdr3_nt: TGTGCCAGCAGCTTCCAGTTTGATTCACCCCTCCACTTT
j_call: TRBJ1-3; v_call: TRBV5-1; d_call: NA; clone_size: many; cdr3_aa: CASSETGTRGNTIYF; cdr3_nt: TGCGCCAGCAGCGAAACCGGGACAAGAGGAAACACCATATATTTT
j_call: TRBJ1-6; v_call: TRBV25-1; d_call: NA; clone_size: NA; cdr3_aa: CASSANTGDNSPLHF; cdr3_nt: TGTGCCAGCTCCGCGAACACGGGAGATAATTCACCCCTCCACTTT
j_call: TRBJ2-1; v_call: TRBV9; d_call: TRBD2; clone_size: NA; cdr3_aa: CASSPQTSGLQQRNEQFF; cdr3_nt: TGTGCCAGCAGCCCGCAGACTAGCGGCCTCCAACAGCGGAATGAGCAGTTCTTC
j_call: TRBJ1-1; v_call: TRBV20-1; d_call: NA; clone_size: NA; cdr3_aa: CSAKQGLTEAFF; cdr3_nt: TGCAGTGCCAAACAGGGACTCACTGAAGCTTTCTTT
j_call: TRBJ1-1; v_call: TRBV20-1; d_call: NA; clone_size: NA; cdr3_aa: CSAFLSDSNTEAFF; cdr3_nt: TGCAGTGCTTTTTTATCGGACAGTAACACTGAAGCTTTCTTT
j_call: TRBJ1-6; v_call: TRBV24-1; d_call: TRBD1; clone_size: NA; cdr3_aa: CATSEGGTGGNSPLHF; cdr3_nt: TGTGCCACCAGTGAAGGGGGGACAGGGGGTAATTCACCCCTCCACTTT
j_call: TRBJ2-1; v_call: TRBV7-9; d_call: TRBD2; clone_size: many; cdr3_aa: CASSSLAGSNEQFF; cdr3_nt: TGTGCCAGCAGCTCACTAGCGGGGAGTAATGAGCAGTTCTTC
j_call: TRBJ1-1; v_call: TRBV7-6; d_call: NA; clone_size: NA; cdr3_aa: CASSRGDGLNTEAFF; cdr3_nt: TGTGCCAGCAGCAGAGGGGACGGACTAAACACTGAAGCTTTCTTT
j_call: TRBJ1-2; v_call: TRBV6-6; d_call: NA; clone_size: NA; cdr3_aa: CASSKDLKKGSYGYTF; cdr3_nt: TGTGCCAGCAGTAAAGACCTCAAGAAAGGGTCGTATGGCTACACCTTC
j_call: TRBJ2-7; v_call: TRBV7-9; d_call: TRBD1; clone_size: NA; cdr3_aa: CASSQGATGLREQYF; cdr3_nt: TGTGCCAGCAGCCAAGGGGCGACAGGGCTTCGCGAGCAGTACTTC
j_call: TRBJ2-3; v_call: TRBV25-1; d_call: NA; clone_size: NA; cdr3_aa: CASRQTRILWDSTDTQYF; cdr3_nt: TGTGCCAGCAGGCAGACAAGGATACTTTGGGATAGCACAGATACGCAGTATTTT
j_call: TRBJ1-2; v_call: TRBV29-1; d_call: NA; clone_size: NA; cdr3_aa: CSVSDGEGGYTF; cdr3_nt: TGCAGCGTTTCCGATGGAGAGGGTGGCTACACCTTC
j_call: TRBJ2-5; v_call: TRBV7-8; d_call: TRBD2; clone_size: few; cdr3_aa: CASSLAGGETQYF; cdr3_nt: TGTGCCAGCAGCTTGGCGGGGGGGGAGACCCAGTACTTC